Below, 11 T cell receptor beta chains from the same sample are listed, as sequenced in a study of regulatory T cells in long-lasting Graves disease. Time point of the sample: newly diagnosed GD, antithyroid drugs for less than 3 months. RNA extracted from PBMCs served as the sequencing template. Libraries of TCR beta came from iRepertoire HTBI primers plus Arm-PCR of CDR3 regions. TCRdb reprocessed the multiplex PCR reads via MiXCR and lists one record per CDR3 protein. In the table there are 350,000 to 550,000 distinct CDR3 sequences, under 15% of which are singletons. These records were also assigned to another study, of T cells in Graves' hyperthyroidism and ophthalmopathy.

The material was peripheral blood mononuclear cells (PBMCs), obtained at new diagnosis, from a patient treated with antithyroid drugs. The receptor set was obtained from a woman in her thirties with Graves disease.

This clonotype has only one observation. CDR3 nucleotide sequence: TGTGCCAGCAGCCCCTTCCCGGGGGCGAACACCGGGGAGCTGTTTTTT. As protein: CASSPFPGANTGELFF. The chain recombines TRBV7-2 with TRBJ2-2; perhaps TRBD2 as D (6 bases). CDR3 length: 16 amino acids. Trimming stripped 5 bases from V and 0 bases from J, with 13 bases between. Germline CDR1 is SGHTA and CDR2 is FQGNSA.

There are many counts of this clonotype. The chain couples TRBV2 to TRBJ1-2; the D is unclear. The V end was cut by 6 bases, the J end by 6 bases, with 20 bases between. The length of the CDR3 is 15 residues. Looked up from germline, CDR1 is SNHLY and CDR2 is FYNNEI. The CDR3 loop reads CASRDQLKPFHGYTF. The CDR3, as DNA: TGTGCCAGCAGGGACCAACTAAAACCCTTCCATGGCTACACCTTC.

This chain uses TRBV7-6 with TRBJ1-5; D is ambiguous. The germline gives CDR1 SGHVS, CDR2 FNYEAQ. The CDR3 runs 14 residues. The germline V and J ends were trimmed by 2 bases and 4 bases, with 9 bases remaining between them. The CDR3 is CASSLNTANQPQHF. CDR3 nucleotide sequence: TGTGCCAGCAGCTTAAATACGGCGAATCAGCCCCAGCATTTT.

The chain couples TRBV6-5 to TRBJ2-5; D possibly corresponds to TRBD2 (6 bases). CDR3 length: 13 amino acids. V lost 2 bases and J lost 9, with 13 bases in between. CDR1 MNHEY and CDR2 SVGAGI come from the germline V gene. CDR3 in DNA: TGTGCCAGCAGTTACGGGGCGGGGACGGCCCAGTACTTC. Its translation: CASSYGAGTAQYF.

The gene calls are TRBV5-6 and TRBJ2-7; D perhaps matches TRBD1 (5 bases). CDR3 length: 14 residues. V lost 5 bases and J 3 bases, leaving 15 bases between the germline ends. CDR1 is SGHDT, CDR2 YYEEEE, per germline. This CDR3 is CASSTGVGNYEQYF. The DNA for the CDR3 is TGTGCCAGCAGTACAGGCGTAGGCAACTACGAGCAGTACTTC.

This clonotype appeared many times. The chain couples TRBV5-1 to TRBJ1-1, with 7 bases identical to TRBD1. The CDR3 runs 13 residues. Germline V gene sequence: CDR1 SGHRS, CDR2 YFSETQ. The junction had 5 bases not matched to a gene; V was cut back by 5 bases and J by 4 bases. CDR3 amino acids: CASRQGWFTEAFF. The CDR3 DNA is TGCGCCAGCAGACAGGGGTGGTTCACTGAAGCTTTCTTT.

In its sample, this clonotype was seen many times. The chain has TRBV15 and TRBJ2-5; TRBD2 agrees at 9 bases. The CDR3 extends over 16 amino acids. The ends lost 5 bases at V and 5 bases at J; junction bases unmatched: 12. CDR1 and CDR2 (germline): LNHNV, YYDKDF (reference sequence). As DNA, the CDR3 is TGTGCCACCAGCGCCCGACTAGCGGCACTTAAGGAGACCCAGTACTTC. Amino acid sequence: CATSARLAALKETQYF.

Many counts were recorded for this clonotype. J is TRBJ2-1 and V is TRBV28, with 12 bases lining up with TRBD2. This CDR3 is 16 amino acids long. Germline V gene data show CDR1 as MDHEN and CDR2 as SYDVKM. V lost 3 bases to trimming and J lost 9 bases; unmatched junction nucleotides: 9. The CDR3: CASSFQTSGRSLEQFF. CDR3 nucleotide sequence: TGTGCCAGCAGTTTCCAGACTAGCGGGAGAAGTCTTGAGCAGTTCTTC. Together with reference TRBV28 and TRBJ2-1, the CDR3 gives the full variable domain: DVKVTQSSRYLVKRTGEKVFLECVQDMDHENMFWYRQDPGLGLRLIYFSYDVKMKEKGDIPEGYSVSREKKERFSLILESASTNQTSMYLCASSFQTSGRSLEQFFGPGTRLTVL.

This clonotype has ten or more counts. The chain employs TRBV7-8 and TRBJ2-1; D possibly corresponds to TRBD2 (6 bases). V was trimmed by 6 bases and J by 7 bases, leaving 13 bases between them. This CDR3 spans 13 amino acids. Germline loops: CDR1 SGHVS, CDR2 FQNEAQ. The CDR3 here is CASSGSGSNEQFF. The CDR3, as DNA: TGTGCCAGCAGTGGGAGCGGGTCTAATGAGCAGTTCTTC.

This clonotype showed up many times. The chain is built from TRBV15 and TRBJ2-7; 9 bases are shared with TRBD1. The CDR3 covers 16 residues. In germline, CDR1 is LNHNV, CDR2 YYDKDF (reference sequence). Trimming cost V 1 base and J 2 bases; bases outside gene matches: 6. Written as DNA, the CDR3 is TGTGCCACCAGCAGAGCCTGGGACAGGGTTACCTACGAGCAGTACTTC. Protein product: CATSRAWDRVTYEQYF. The full variable domain, its missing parts supplied by reference TRBV15 and TRBJ2-7, is DAMVIQNPRYQVTQFGKPVTLSCSQTLNHNVMYWYQQKSSQAPKLLFHYYDKDFNNEADTPDNFQSRRPNTSFCFLDIRSPGLGDTAMYLCATSRAWDRVTYEQYFGPGTRLTVT.

Ten or more counts support this clonotype. The rearrangement links TRBV7-6 to TRBJ2-5, with TRBD2 as a possible D gene (6 bases). The CDR3 loop spans 15 amino acids. Germline V gene lookup returns CDR1 SGHVS and CDR2 FNYEAQ. The V and J ends lost 6 bases and 7 bases respectively, with 21 bases between them. The CDR3 reads CASSPPLTGVVTQYF. CDR3 coding DNA: TGTGCCAGCAGTCCGCCCTTAACGGGAGTGGTGACCCAGTACTTC. Full variable domain (rest looked up from reference TRBV7-6 and TRBJ2-5): GAGVSQSPRYKVTKRGQDVALRCDPISGHVSLYWYRQALGQGPEFLTYFNYEAQQDKSGLPNDRFSAERPEGSISTLTIQRTEQRDSAMYRCASSPPLTGVVTQYFGPGTRLLVL.